This T cell receptor beta chain was sequenced for a study of T-cell reconstitution after alpha-beta-depleted transplantation in children. Per the germline V gene, CDR1 is KGHDR and CDR2 is SFDVKD. Trimming at V came to 2 bases and at J to 6 bases, leaving 5 bases not matched to a gene. This CDR3 region has 15 residues. Unique molecular identifiers were incorporated when the TCRbeta library was constructed. TCRdb re-called the PCR reads with MiXCR, one entry per CDR3 protein. Of 450,000 to 550,000 distinct CDR3 sequences in the sample, around 10% were seen once. The clonotype comes from a female patient between 2 and 15 years old who had a stem cell transplant for aplastic anemia, so the T cells may come from the graft donor. The J gene is TRBJ2-7, the V gene TRBV24-1, with 11 bases lining up with TRBD2. Specimen: PBMCs, mostly from graft donor cells, collected 180 days after TCRalphabeta/CD19-depleted stem cell transplant. Here the CDR3 reads CATSDSGTSGSEQYF. The CDR3 coding sequence is TGTGCCACCAGTGATTCGGGGACTAGCGGAAGCGAGCAGTACTTC.